This TCR beta chain was sequenced for a study of CD8+CD57+ T cells in acquired aplastic anemia. The sequenced patients had an expansion of CD8+CD57+ cells seen by flow cytometry. Patients, without exception, had severe acquired aplastic anemia. Patients had received no therapy at the time of blood sampling. This clonotype has more than one count but fewer than ten. The antigen is undetermined. V lost 0 bases, J lost 5 bases, and 13 bases lay in between. The length of the CDR3 is 15 residues. CDR1 MNHEY and CDR2 SVGAGI come from the germline V gene. It was genomic DNA that served as the template for profiling TCR beta VDJ and CDR3. TCRdb ran MiXCR on the reads and lists one entry per CDR3 protein. The sample holds roughly 260,000 distinct CDR3 sequences, approximately 50% seen once. General study results and limits: Controls did not differ significantly from patients in CD8+ Simpson's diversity.

The material sequenced was sorted CD4+, CD8+, or CD8+CD57+ T cells (not recorded which) from PBMCs. The clonotype originates from a human donor with aplastic anemia. This rearrangement joins TRBV6-5 to TRBJ1-2; D is ambiguous. The CDR3 DNA is TGTGCCAGCAGTTACTCGCCGGGGAAACCGTATGGCTACACCTTC. Its protein product is CASSYSPGKPYGYTF.